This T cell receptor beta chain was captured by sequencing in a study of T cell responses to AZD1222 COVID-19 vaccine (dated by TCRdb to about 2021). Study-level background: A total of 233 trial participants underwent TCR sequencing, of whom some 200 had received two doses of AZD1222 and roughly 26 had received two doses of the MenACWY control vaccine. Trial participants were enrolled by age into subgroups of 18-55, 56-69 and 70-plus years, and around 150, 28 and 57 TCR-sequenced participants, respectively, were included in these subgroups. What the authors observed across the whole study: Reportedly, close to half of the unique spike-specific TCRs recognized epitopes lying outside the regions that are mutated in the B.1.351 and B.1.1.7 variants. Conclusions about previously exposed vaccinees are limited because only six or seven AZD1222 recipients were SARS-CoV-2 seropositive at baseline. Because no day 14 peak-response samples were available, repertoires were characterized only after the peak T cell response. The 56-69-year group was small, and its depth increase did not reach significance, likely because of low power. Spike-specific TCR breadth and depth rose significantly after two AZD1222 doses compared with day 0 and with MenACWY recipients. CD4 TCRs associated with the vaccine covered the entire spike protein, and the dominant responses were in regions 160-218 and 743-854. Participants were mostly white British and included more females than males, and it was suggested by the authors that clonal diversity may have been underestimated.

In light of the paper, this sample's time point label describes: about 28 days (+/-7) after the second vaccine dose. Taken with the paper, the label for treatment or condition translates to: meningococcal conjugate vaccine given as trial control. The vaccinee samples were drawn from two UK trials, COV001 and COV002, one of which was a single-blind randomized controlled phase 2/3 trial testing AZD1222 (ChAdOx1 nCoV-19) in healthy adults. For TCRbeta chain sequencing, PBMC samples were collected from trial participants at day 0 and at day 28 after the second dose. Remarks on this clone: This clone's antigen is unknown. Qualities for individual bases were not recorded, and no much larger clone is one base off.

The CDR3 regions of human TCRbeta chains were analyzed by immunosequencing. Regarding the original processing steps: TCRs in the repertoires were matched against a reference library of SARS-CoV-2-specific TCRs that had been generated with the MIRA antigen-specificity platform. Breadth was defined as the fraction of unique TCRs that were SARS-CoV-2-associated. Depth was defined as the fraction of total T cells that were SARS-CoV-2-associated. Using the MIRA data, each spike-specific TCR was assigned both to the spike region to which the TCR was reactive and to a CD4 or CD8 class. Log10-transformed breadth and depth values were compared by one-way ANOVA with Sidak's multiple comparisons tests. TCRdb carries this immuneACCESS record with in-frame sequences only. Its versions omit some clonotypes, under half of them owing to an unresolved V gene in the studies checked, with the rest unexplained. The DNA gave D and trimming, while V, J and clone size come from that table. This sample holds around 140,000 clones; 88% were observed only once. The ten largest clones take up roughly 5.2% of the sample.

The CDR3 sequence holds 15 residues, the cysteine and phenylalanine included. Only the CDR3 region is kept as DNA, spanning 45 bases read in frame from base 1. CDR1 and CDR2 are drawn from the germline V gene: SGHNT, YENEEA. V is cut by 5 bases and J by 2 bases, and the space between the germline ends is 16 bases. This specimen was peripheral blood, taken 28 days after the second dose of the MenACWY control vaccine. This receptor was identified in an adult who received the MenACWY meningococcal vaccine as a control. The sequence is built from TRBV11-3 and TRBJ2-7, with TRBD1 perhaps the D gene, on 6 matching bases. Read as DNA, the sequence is TGTGCCAGCAGCCCAAGGAGGCAGGGGACCTACGAGCAGTACTTC. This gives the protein CASSPRRQGTYEQYF.